This T cell receptor beta chain derives from a study of spatial heterogeneity in lung cancer. Study observations and caveats: Within tumors, counts of expanded alpha and beta TCRs tracked tumor mutation counts.

The time point here: sample taken at primary tumor resection. V gave up 1 base and J gave up 5 bases; unmatched junction bases: 6. Germline lookup yields CDR1 SGHTA and CDR2 FQGNSA. The CDR3 sequence is 16 residues long. This clonotype showed up many times. Antigen unknown. Individual TCR cDNA molecules each bore their own unique molecular identifier. Each CDR3 protein is one row after TCRdb ran MiXCR on the 5' RACE reads. The table shows 15,000 to 20,000 distinct CDR3 sequences, with around 6.5% occurring only once. The input for sequencing was lung tumor tissue, taken at surgery. The receptor comes from a female donor with early-stage non-small cell lung cancer. The J gene is TRBJ2-1, the V gene TRBV7-2; TRBD2 agrees at 9 bases. This CDR3 reads CASSLVATSGDNEQFF. For the CDR3, the DNA is TGTGCCAGCAGCTTAGTGGCGACTAGCGGAGACAATGAGCAGTTCTTC.